One and the same sample provided the 9 T cell receptor beta chains below, sequenced in a study of T cells in Graves' hyperthyroidism and ophthalmopathy. Amplified TCR beta CDR3 regions came from RNA transcripts. The HTBI primer set served for first-round RT-PCR of the TCR CDR3. TCRdb used MiXCR to reprocess the multiplex PCR reads, holding one entry per CDR3 protein. The sample includes about 600,000 distinct CDR3 sequences, approximately 15% seen only once; the top ten take under 3.5%. The sequenced sample was blood. The receptors derive from a woman aged 40 to 55 with Graves' ophthalmopathy.

The table lists this clonotype with a few counts. CDR3 in amino acids: CASSIKRTGSSYNEQFF. In DNA, the CDR3 is TGTGCCAGCAGTATCAAGCGGACAGGGAGCTCCTACAATGAGCAGTTCTTC. J is TRBJ2-1 and V is TRBV27, with 8 bases lining up with TRBD1. With V trimmed by 5 bases and J by 0 bases, 9 bases remained unmatched. The CDR3 contains 17 residues. The germline V gene has CDR1 MNHEY and CDR2 SMNVEV (reference sequence).

This clonotype was counted many times. CDR3 bases: TGTGCCAGCAGCTTAGCGCGGGCGGGAGGGAGGTACGAGCAGTACTTC. This sequence encodes CASSLARAGGRYEQYF. The V gene is TRBV7-2, the J gene TRBJ2-7; 9 bases fit TRBD2. Germline CDR1 SGHTA, CDR2 FQGNSA. The CDR3 runs to 16 residues. J lost 4 bases, V lost 0 bases, and 7 bases had no gene match. The full variable domain, completed using reference TRBV7-2 and TRBJ2-7, is GAGVSQSPSNKVTEKGKDVELRCDPISGHTALYWYRQSLGQGLEFLIYFQGNSAPDKSGLPSDRFSAERTGGSVSTLTIQRTQQEDSAVYLCASSLARAGGRYEQYFGPGTRLTVT.

This chain links TRBV19 with TRBJ2-1; 9 nucleotides agree with TRBD2. V was pared by 3 bases and J by 9 bases, with 3 bases of the junction left unmatched. The CDR3 runs to 13 residues. Germline CDR1 reads LNHDA; CDR2 reads SQIVND (reference sequence). CDR3: CASSMGLAGEQFF. The CDR3 bases are TGTGCCAGTAGTATGGGACTAGCCGGTGAGCAGTTCTTC.

J is TRBJ2-7 and V is TRBV27; D gene uncertain. The CDR3 is 13 residues long. Germline V gives CDR1 MNHEY, CDR2 SMNVEV (reference sequence). Trimming took 8 bases from V and 9 from J, leaving 20 bases between them. The CDR3 loop is CASGTNYPLLQYF. The CDR3 nucleotides read TGTGCCAGCGGAACAAACTATCCTCTTCTGCAGTACTTC.

This clonotype was observed a few times. The chain is built from TRBV27 and TRBJ1-1, with a possible D match to TRBD1 (5 bases). Per germline, CDR1 MNHEY and CDR2 SMNVEV (reference sequence). The CDR3 loop spans 15 amino acids. Trimming removed 6 bases from V and 5 bases from J, with 19 bases in between. This chain's CDR3 is CASRPLGQGYTEAFF. The CDR3 DNA sequence: TGTGCCAGCAGACCCCTGGGGCAGGGTTATACTGAAGCTTTCTTT.

This clonotype was seen a few times. The rearrangement uses TRBV28 and TRBJ2-1; TRBD1 agrees at 10 bases. The J segment lost 4 bases and the V segment lost 6 bases, leaving 6 bases of the junction unmatched. The CDR3 extends over 15 amino acids. CDR1 is MDHEN and CDR2 is SYDVKM in the germline V gene. The CDR3, as DNA: TGTGCCAGCAGCAAGGGACAGGGGAGGTACAATGAGCAGTTCTTC. Its protein is CASSKGQGRYNEQFF.

In its sample, this clonotype was seen many times. The chain employs TRBV20-1 and TRBJ2-7, with D possibly being TRBD1 or TRBD2 (5 bases each). From germline, CDR1 is DFQATT and CDR2 SNEGSKA (reference sequence). V lost 8 bases and J 0 bases, leaving 11 bases between the germline ends. The CDR3 has 12 amino acids. The CDR3 bases are TGCAGTTCCCGGGACGTCTCCTACGAGCAGTACTTC. Amino acid sequence: CSSRDVSYEQYF.

This clonotype occurred a few times. The chain combines TRBV19 with TRBJ2-1, with 7 bases that match TRBD1. Unmatched junction bases numbered 6, after V lost 1 base and J lost 3 bases. This CDR3 is 16 amino acids long. Germline V lookup: CDR1 LNHDA, CDR2 SQIVND (reference sequence). The CDR3 loop reads CASSIVYRGGYNEQFF. In DNA form, the CDR3 reads TGTGCCAGTAGTATAGTTTACAGGGGTGGCTACAATGAGCAGTTCTTC.

The table lists this clonotype with a few counts. The chain joins TRBV7-6 to TRBJ2-6; D might be TRBD2 (6 bases). CDR3 length: 19 residues. The V gene's germline CDR1 is SGHVS and CDR2 FNYEAQ. The germline V and J ends were trimmed by 1 base and 3 bases, with 19 bases remaining between them. This CDR3 reads CASSLEAGRSLSGANVLTF. The CDR3 DNA follows: TGTGCCAGCAGCTTAGAGGCGGGGAGGAGCCTCAGTGGGGCCAACGTCCTGACTTTC.